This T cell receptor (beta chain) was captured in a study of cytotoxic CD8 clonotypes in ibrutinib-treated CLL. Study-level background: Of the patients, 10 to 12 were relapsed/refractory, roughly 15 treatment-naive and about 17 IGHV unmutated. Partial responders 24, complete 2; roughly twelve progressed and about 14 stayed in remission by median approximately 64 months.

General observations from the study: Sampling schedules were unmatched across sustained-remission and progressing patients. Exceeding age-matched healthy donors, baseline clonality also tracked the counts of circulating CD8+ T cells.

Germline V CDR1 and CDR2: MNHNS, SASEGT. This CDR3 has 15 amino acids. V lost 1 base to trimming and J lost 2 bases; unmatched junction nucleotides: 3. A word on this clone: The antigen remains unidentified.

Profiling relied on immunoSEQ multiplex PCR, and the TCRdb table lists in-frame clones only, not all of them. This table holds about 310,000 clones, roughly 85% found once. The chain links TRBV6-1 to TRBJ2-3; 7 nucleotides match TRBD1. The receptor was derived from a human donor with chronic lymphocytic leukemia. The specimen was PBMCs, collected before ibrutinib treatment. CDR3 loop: CASSEVTGPTDTQYF. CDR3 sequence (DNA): TGTGCCAGCAGTGAAGTGACAGGGCCCACAGATACGCAGTATTTT.